Presented here are 12 T cell receptor beta chains from one specimen sequenced in a study of identical twins. TCRdb reprocessed the 5' RACE reads with MiXCR, giving one entry per CDR3 protein. The data show 400,000 to 550,000 distinct CDR3 sequences, approximately 25% seen once. This sample was also put to use in a study of T cells expressing NK-cell markers.

The material sequenced was CD4+ T cells sorted from blood. The source is a woman aged 18-29 years in good health.

This clonotype appeared a few times. The chain has TRBV28 and TRBJ2-1; no definite D call. Trimming removed 6 bases from V and 2 bases from J, with 14 bases in between. Per germline, CDR1 MDHEN and CDR2 SYDVKM. The CDR3 consists of 15 residues. The CDR3: CASSLRFGAYNEQFF. CDR3 DNA sequence: TGTGCCAGCAGCCTGCGGTTTGGGGCCTACAATGAGCAGTTCTTC.

The sample holds a few counts of this clonotype. This rearrangement joins TRBV5-1 to TRBJ1-2; D is undetermined. The germline V gene has CDR1 SGHRS and CDR2 YFSETQ. Trimming shortened V by 4 bases and J by 4 bases, and 5 bases separated the two germline ends. This CDR3 has 11 residues. In DNA form, the CDR3 reads TGCGCCAGCAGCAACGTCTATGGCTACACCTTC. Its translation: CASSNVYGYTF.

The chain uses TRBV29-1 and TRBJ2-1; D is unclear. The V end was cut by 7 bases, the J end by 8 bases, with 12 bases between. Germline CDR1 SQVTM, CDR2 ANQGSEA. CDR3 length equals 11 residues. CDR3 nucleotides: TGCAGCGCGAGCCTCATGCATGAGCAGTTCTTC. Translating gives CSASLMHEQFF.

This clonotype has a count of ten or more. V gene TRBV10-2 combines with J gene TRBJ2-7; perhaps TRBD2 as D (6 bases). The CDR3 runs 14 residues. Germline assignment: CDR1 WSHSY and CDR2 SAAADI. Trimming shortened V by 2 bases and J by 3 bases, and 11 bases separated the two germline ends. The chain's CDR3 is CASSERTRGYEQYF. The DNA of the CDR3 is TGCGCCAGCAGTGAGAGGACGCGGGGCTACGAGCAGTACTTC.

The rearrangement joins TRBV5-1 to TRBJ2-1, with 12 bases identical to TRBD2. With 3 bases clipped from V and 6 bases from J, the junction kept 7 bases outside the gene matches. Germline CDR1 and CDR2: SGHRS and YFSETQ. The CDR3 length is 16 residues. DNA of the CDR3: TGCGCCAGCAGCTCCCTAGCGGGGGGGCCGTTCAATGAGCAGTTCTTC. Protein: CASSSLAGGPFNEQFF.

This clonotype has only a few counts. This rearrangement joins TRBV12-3 or TRBV12-4 to TRBJ2-7; D call uncertain. V was cut by 3 bases and J by 4 bases, with 13 bases left in between. The CDR3 consists of 14 residues. CDR3 nucleotide sequence: TGTGCCAGCAGTTTCCTTCCCCCCTTGTACGAGCAGTACTTC. Its protein product is CASSFLPPLYEQYF.

The chain recombines TRBV5-1 with TRBJ1-1; 12 nucleotides match TRBD1. Germline V gene data show CDR1 as SGHRS and CDR2 as YFSETQ. Trimming cost V 5 bases and J 5 bases; bases outside gene matches: 7. The CDR3 runs 15 residues. For the CDR3, the DNA is TGCGCCAGCAGTTGGGGACAGGGGGCTTTGACTGAAGCTTTCTTT. Translation: CASSWGQGALTEAFF.

This clonotype has a handful of counts. The chain combines TRBV2 with TRBJ1-3; no definite D call. This CDR3 region has 13 residues. Trimming took 6 bases from V and 7 from J, leaving 13 bases between them. From germline, CDR1 is SNHLY and CDR2 FYNNEI. The CDR3, as DNA: TGTGCCAGCAGGGGCGCGGGAGGGAACACCATATATTTT. It encodes CASRGAGGNTIYF.

The sample holds a few counts of this clonotype. The genes are TRBV20-1 and TRBJ2-1, with TRBD2 as a possible D gene (6 bases). The CDR3 spans 14 residues. The germline V gene has CDR1 DFQATT and CDR2 SNEGSKA (reference sequence). With 5 bases removed from V and 0 bases from J, the gap between germline ends came to 11 bases. The CDR3 DNA is TGCAGTGCTTGGGACTTTGGCTCCTACAATGAGCAGTTCTTC. Its translation is CSAWDFGSYNEQFF.

This clonotype was recorded many times. This chain joins TRBV14 and TRBJ2-7; 8 nucleotides match TRBD1. V was clipped by 6 bases and J by 5 bases; unmatched bases: 12. CDR1 is SGHDN and CDR2 is FVKESK in the germline V gene. This CDR3 is 15 amino acids long. Here the CDR3 reads CASSLGQGLPHEQYF. The CDR3 DNA follows: TGTGCCAGCAGTCTCGGACAGGGACTTCCCCACGAGCAGTACTTC.

The sample holds a few counts of this clonotype. This rearrangement joins TRBV20-1 to TRBJ1-1, with no clear D. The V and J ends lost 3 bases and 3 bases respectively, with 17 bases between them. The CDR3 loop spans 15 amino acids. Germline CDR1 and CDR2: DFQATT and SNEGSKA (reference sequence). The DNA for the CDR3 is TGCAGTGCTAGCCCGCTTGGTAGGAGTTACACTGAAGCTTTCTTT. It encodes CSASPLGRSYTEAFF.

This clonotype was seen more than once but under ten times. The rearrangement uses TRBV4-3 and TRBJ2-1; no definite D call. The CDR3 is 13 residues long. The V end lost 5 bases, the J end lost 7 bases, and 12 bases lay between the germline ends. The germline V gene encodes CDR1 LGHNA and CDR2 YSLEER. CDR3 in amino acids: CASSVRLGNEQFF. CDR3 bases: TGCGCCAGCAGCGTTCGACTGGGTAATGAGCAGTTCTTC.